A selection of T cell receptor beta chains follows, all from one sample in a study of T cell changes during pregnancy in multiple sclerosis. The assay was immunoSEQ multiplex PCR, and TCRdb's table has in-frame clones only and misses some. Counted here are about 75,000 clones, approximately 93% occurring once; the ten biggest clones make up about 0.14%. The sample was CD4+ T cells from peripheral blood mononuclear cells, taken after pregnancy. The receptors were gathered from a female donor with multiple sclerosis, enrolled in a pregnancy study. The CDR3 runs from the conserved cysteine through the conserved F or W. A D gene is named only where the DNA matches it firmly. Part of the rows lack a size; the others show once, few, many or a class for expanded clones.

V gene: TRBV19; clone size: -; J gene: TRBJ1-5; D gene: -; CDR3 protein: CASSITGGGSQPQHF; CDR3 DNA: TGTGCCAGTAGTATTACGGGGGGAGGGAGTCAGCCCCAGCATTTT
V gene: TRBV11-2; clone size: -; J gene: TRBJ2-1; D gene: -; CDR3 protein: CASSQGLHEQFF; CDR3 DNA: TGTGCCAGCAGCCAGGGACTCCATGAGCAGTTCTTC
V gene: TRBV5-1; clone size: -; J gene: TRBJ1-1; D gene: -; CDR3 protein: CASSWGGGIQNTEAFF; CDR3 DNA: TGCGCCAGCAGCTGGGGGGGCGGGATACAGAACACTGAAGCTTTCTTT
V gene: TRBV9; clone size: once; J gene: TRBJ2-1; D gene: TRBD2; CDR3 protein: CASTPGVLAGHEQFF; CDR3 DNA: TGTGCCAGCACCCCTGGAGTACTAGCGGGACATGAGCAGTTCTTC
V gene: TRBV19; clone size: once; J gene: TRBJ1-5; D gene: -; CDR3 protein: CATSNGNNQPQHF; CDR3 DNA: TGTGCCACCTCAAACGGTAACAATCAGCCCCAGCATTTT
V gene: TRBV7-2; clone size: -; J gene: TRBJ2-7; D gene: -; CDR3 protein: CASSSGQPGKKGYEQYF; CDR3 DNA: TGTGCCAGCAGCTCAGGGCAACCAGGGAAGAAGGGGTACGAGCAGTACTTC
V gene: TRBV25-1; clone size: once; J gene: TRBJ2-5; D gene: -; CDR3 protein: CASSEWRAGESVQYF; CDR3 DNA: TGTGCCAGCAGTGAATGGCGGGCCGGGGAGTCAGTCCAGTACTTC
V gene: TRBV15; clone size: -; J gene: TRBJ2-6; D gene: -; CDR3 protein: CATSNRRVDWANVLTF; CDR3 DNA: TGTGCCACCAGCAACCGCCGGGTGGACTGGGCCAACGTCCTGACTTTC
V gene: TRBV5-6; clone size: -; J gene: TRBJ2-3; D gene: TRBD1; CDR3 protein: CASSLRQGGTDTQYF; CDR3 DNA: TGTGCCAGCAGCTTACGACAGGGAGGCACAGATACGCAGTATTTT
V gene: TRBV30; clone size: -; J gene: TRBJ1-2; D gene: TRBD1; CDR3 protein: CASPTGNHNGYTF; CDR3 DNA: TGTGCCTCACCGACAGGGAATCATAATGGCTACACCTTC
V gene: TRBV19; clone size: -; J gene: TRBJ2-5; D gene: TRBD2; CDR3 protein: CASHKRDSGETQYF; CDR3 DNA: TGTGCCAGTCACAAGAGAGATAGCGGGGAGACCCAGTACTTC
V gene: TRBV28; clone size: few; J gene: TRBJ1-1; D gene: TRBD1; CDR3 protein: CASYSGGENTEAFF; CDR3 DNA: TGTGCCAGTTACTCAGGGGGCGAGAACACTGAAGCTTTCTTT
V gene: TRBV18; clone size: -; J gene: TRBJ2-7; D gene: -; CDR3 protein: CASSPTSSSYEQYF; CDR3 DNA: TGTGCCAGCTCACCCACTTCTAGCTCCTACGAGCAGTACTTC
V gene: TRBV5-6; clone size: -; J gene: TRBJ1-2; D gene: TRBD1; CDR3 protein: CASSGGQKDYGYTF; CDR3 DNA: TGTGCCAGCAGCGGGGGACAGAAGGACTATGGCTACACCTTC
V gene: TRBV29-1; clone size: -; J gene: TRBJ2-5; D gene: TRBD1; CDR3 protein: CSVAGQAQETQYF; CDR3 DNA: TGCAGCGTTGCTGGACAGGCACAAGAGACCCAGTACTTC
V gene: TRBV13; clone size: -; J gene: TRBJ2-5; D gene: -; CDR3 protein: CASSPFFRSQTQYF; CDR3 DNA: TGTGCCAGCAGCCCCTTTTTCCGTTCCCAGACCCAGTACTTC
V gene: TRBV19; clone size: -; J gene: TRBJ2-3; D gene: TRBD2; CDR3 protein: CASSITSGRTDTQYF; CDR3 DNA: TGTGCCAGTAGTATTACTAGCGGGAGAACAGATACGCAGTATTTT
V gene: TRBV19; clone size: -; J gene: TRBJ2-1; D gene: TRBD1; CDR3 protein: CASSIQGASYNEQFF; CDR3 DNA: TGTGCCAGTAGTATTCAGGGGGCTAGCTACAATGAGCAGTTCTTC
V gene: TRBV6-5; clone size: -; J gene: TRBJ2-7; D gene: -; CDR3 protein: CASSRLQGFEQYF; CDR3 DNA: TGTGCCAGCAGCCGGTTACAGGGTTTCGAGCAGTACTTC
V gene: TRBV2; clone size: -; J gene: TRBJ1-5; D gene: -; CDR3 protein: CASNQAGYSNQPQHF; CDR3 DNA: TGTGCCAGCAATCAGGCGGGCTATAGCAATCAGCCCCAGCATTTT
V gene: TRBV7-9; clone size: -; J gene: TRBJ1-4; D gene: -; CDR3 protein: CASSLALGNEKLFF; CDR3 DNA: TGTGCCAGCAGCTTAGCGCTCGGTAATGAAAAACTGTTTTTT
V gene: TRBV19; clone size: -; J gene: TRBJ2-7; D gene: -; CDR3 protein: CASSFSGIEQYF; CDR3 DNA: TGTGCCAGTAGTTTTTCAGGGATCGAGCAGTACTTC
V gene: TRBV11-2; clone size: -; J gene: TRBJ2-5; D gene: -; CDR3 protein: CASSLVGGLPKETQYF; CDR3 DNA: TGTGCCAGCAGCTTAGTGGGGGGACTGCCGAAAGAGACCCAGTACTTC
V gene: TRBV7-2; clone size: -; J gene: TRBJ1-5; D gene: -; CDR3 protein: CASSLVADSNQPQHF; CDR3 DNA: TGTGCCAGCAGCTTAGTGGCGGATAGCAATCAGCCCCAGCATTTT
V gene: TRBV4-1; clone size: once; J gene: TRBJ1-1; D gene: TRBD1; CDR3 protein: CASSPGTGGGMNTEAFF; CDR3 DNA: TGCGCCAGCAGTCCCGGGACAGGGGGGGGCATGAACACTGAAGCTTTCTTT
V gene: TRBV19; clone size: -; J gene: TRBJ2-1; D gene: TRBD2; CDR3 protein: CASSISGRSYEQFF; CDR3 DNA: TGTGCCAGTAGTATAAGCGGGAGAAGCTATGAGCAGTTCTTC
V gene: TRBV20-1; clone size: -; J gene: TRBJ1-1; D gene: -; CDR3 protein: CSARGDTEAFF; CDR3 DNA: TGCAGTGCCCGTGGAGACACTGAAGCTTTCTTT
V gene: TRBV5-1; clone size: -; J gene: TRBJ2-5; D gene: TRBD2; CDR3 protein: CASSYGRLAGTWDQETQYF; CDR3 DNA: TGCGCCAGCAGCTATGGCAGACTAGCGGGCACATGGGACCAAGAGACCCAGTACTTC
V gene: TRBV4-2; clone size: -; J gene: TRBJ2-7; D gene: -; CDR3 protein: CASGLGASGAYEQYF; CDR3 DNA: TGTGCCAGCGGACTGGGGGCTAGCGGAGCCTACGAGCAGTACTTC
V gene: TRBV2; clone size: -; J gene: TRBJ1-1; D gene: TRBD1; CDR3 protein: CASSPDRGRLEAFF; CDR3 DNA: TGTGCCAGCAGCCCAGACAGGGGGCGGCTTGAAGCTTTCTTT